The 3 T cell receptor beta chains below come from one sample, sequenced in a study of blood T cell repertoires in COVID-19. Measured with immunoSEQ multiplex PCR; TCRdb has only the in-frame clones, and not every one. The profile covers some 200,000 clones, with around 86% appearing a single time and under 7.5% taken by the ten largest. Sequencing used peripheral blood. Receptors were obtained from a woman aged 40 to 55 with acute or convalescent COVID-19.

V gene TRBV12-5 combines with J gene TRBJ2-5; D is uncertain. V gave up 9 bases and J gave up 7 bases, with 12 bases separating them. The CDR3 loop spans 11 amino acids. Germline assignment: CDR1 LGHNT and CDR2 FRNRAP. The CDR3 is CASSALGTQYF. The CDR3 nucleotides are TGTGCTAGCTCTGCCCTCGGGACCCAGTACTTC. Variable domain in full (rest from reference TRBV12-5 and TRBJ2-5): DARVTQTPRHKVTEMGQEVTMRCQPILGHNTVFWYRQTMMQGLELLAYFRNRAPLDDSGMPKDRFSAEMPDATLATLKIQPSEPRDSAVYFCASSALGTQYFGPGTRLLVL.

The chain has TRBV27 and TRBJ1-1; 7 positions agree with TRBD1. The V gene end was trimmed by 6 bases and the J gene end by 7 bases; junction bases not matched to a gene: 8. CDR3 length equals 13 residues. CDR1 MNHEY and CDR2 SMNVEV come from the germline V gene (reference sequence). CDR3 bases: TGTGCCAGCAGCCGAGCAGGGGGAGGTGAAGCTTTCTTT. Its translation is CASSRAGGGEAFF.

The chain uses TRBV10-2 and TRBJ1-1; perhaps TRBD1 as D (6 bases). Per germline, CDR1 WSHSY and CDR2 SAAADI. V was shortened by 7 bases and J by 1 base, with 16 bases between the two germline ends. This CDR3 is built from 15 residues. CDR3 DNA sequence: TGCGCCAGCATTCCTTCGACAGGAGCGAACACTGAAGCTTTCTTT. This sequence encodes CASIPSTGANTEAFF.